The 25 T cell receptor beta chains in this list originate from one sample, sequenced in a study of T-cell memory formation after mild COVID-19 (dated by TCRdb to about 2021). Library preparation was by 5' RACE. Sequencing instrument: Illumina NovaSeq 6000. TCRdb applied fastp at Q25 and MiXCR to the public reads, then kept only in-frame beta chains. CDR3 protein sequences are deduplicated, and each keeps its most common genes and DNA. The table for this sample lists about 320,000 distinct CDR3 sequences; roughly an eighth of them were counted only once. The ten top clones hold around 20% of the sample. Sequenced material: PBMCs or a T cell subset sorted from them (not recorded which). These receptors all stem from a man aged 18 to 30 who had mild COVID-19 (a few samples of this study predate the infection). The sample titles of this study are shuffled in the database, so cell type and time point are left out; the donor was told from shared clones.

This clonotype was picked up a small number of times. CDR3 nucleotides: TGCGCCAGCAGCTTGGCCTCAAGGGACTATGGCTACACCTTC. Translation gives CASSLASRDYGYTF. V is TRBV5-1 and J is TRBJ1-2, with D hard to call. The V gene's germline CDR1 is SGHRS and CDR2 YFSETQ. The CDR3 extends over 14 amino acids. V shed 0 bases and J shed 3 bases, with 9 bases lying between them.

This clonotype was counted between two and nine times. The chain links TRBV5-5 to TRBJ2-5; D may correspond to TRBD1 or TRBD2 (5 bases each). V was shortened by 7 bases and J by 4 bases, with 17 bases between the two germline ends. Germline V gene data show CDR1 as SGHKS and CDR2 as YYEKEE (reference sequence). The CDR3 covers 14 residues. In nucleotides, the CDR3 is TGTGCCAGCGGTCACGAGGGGACCGGAGAGACCCAGTACTTC. This encodes CASGHEGTGETQYF.

Written as DNA, the CDR3 is TGTGCCAGCAGCATGCAGGGGTATAATTCACCCCTCCACTTT. Its translation: CASSMQGYNSPLHF. The chain combines TRBV11-2 with TRBJ1-6, with D maybe TRBD1 (6 bases). The CDR3 spans 14 residues. The V and J ends lost 5 bases and 4 bases respectively, with 9 bases between them. The germline V gene has CDR1 SGHAT and CDR2 FQNNGV.

This clonotype was observed a handful of times. CDR3 in DNA: TGTGCCAGCAGCGTTACTAGCGGGACCACACAAGAGCAGTACTTC. This gives the protein CASSVTSGTTQEQYF. J is TRBJ2-7 and V is TRBV9; 10 nucleotides align to TRBD2. Trimming cost V 2 bases and J 7 bases; bases outside gene matches: 9. The germline V gene has CDR1 SGDLS and CDR2 YYNGEE. CDR3 length equals 15 residues. The whole variable domain, filled in from reference TRBV9 and TRBJ2-7, reads DSGVTQTPKHLITATGQRVTLRCSPRSGDLSVYWYQQSLDQGLQFLIQYYNGEERAKGNILERFSAQQFPDLHSELNLSSLELGDSALYFCASSVTSGTTQEQYFGPGTRLTVT.

Concerning this clonotype itself: One base away lies a much larger clone, so this may be a sequencing read error. The chain is built from TRBV10-3 and TRBJ2-5, with a tentative D call TRBD1 (6 bases). CDR3 length: 15 residues. CDR1 and CDR2 from the germline V gene are ENHRY and SYGVKD. V lost 3 bases and J lost 5, with 16 bases in between. CDR3 loop: CAISEGVGARETQYF. In nucleotides, the CDR3 is TGTGCCATCAGTGAAGGCGTGGGGGCCCGTGAGACCCAGTACTTC.

This clonotype was counted between two and nine times. V usage is TRBV7-9 and J usage is TRBJ2-1; D gene ambiguous. The germline CDR1 and CDR2 sequences are SEHNR and FQNEAQ (reference sequence). CDR3 size: 13 residues. Trimming removed 5 bases from V and 4 bases from J, with 9 bases in between. The CDR3, as DNA: TGTGCCAGCAGCCGTTTCGAGTACAATGAGCAGTTCTTC. Encoded protein: CASSRFEYNEQFF.

The sample holds many counts of this clonotype. This chain joins TRBV5-1 and TRBJ1-2; D ambiguous. Germline CDR1 reads SGHRS; CDR2 reads YFSETQ. The CDR3 is 13 amino acids. Trimming stripped 4 bases from V and 4 bases from J, with 11 bases between. CDR3 loop: CASSRVDSYGYTF. CDR3 DNA: TGCGCCAGCAGCCGTGTCGACTCCTATGGCTACACCTTC.

In its sample, this clonotype was seen many times. The CDR3 loop reads CASSGHEGPGNTIYF. For the CDR3, the DNA is TGTGCCAGCAGCGGCCACGAGGGCCCCGGAAACACCATATATTTT. The chain couples TRBV9 to TRBJ1-3, with D uncertain. The CDR3 is 15 amino acids. The V and J ends lost 3 bases and 4 bases respectively, with 14 bases between them. The germline V gene has CDR1 SGDLS and CDR2 YYNGEE.

The chain couples TRBV7-9 to TRBJ2-7, with a weak D call TRBD1 (8 bases). The length of the CDR3 is 16 residues. Trimming removed 6 bases at V and 4 bases at J, with 22 bases between. From germline, CDR1 is SEHNR and CDR2 FQNEAQ (reference sequence). The chain's CDR3 is CASSGTDREGPYEQYF. CDR3 coding DNA: TGTGCCAGCAGTGGGACGGACAGGGAGGGCCCTTACGAGCAGTACTTC.

In this sample, this clonotype turned up many times. The chain combines TRBV7-9 with TRBJ1-5, with no clear D. This CDR3 spans 12 amino acids. With 3 bases removed from V and 6 bases from J, the gap between germline ends came to 6 bases. Per germline, CDR1 SEHNR and CDR2 FQNEAQ (reference sequence). The CDR3 nucleotides read TGTGCCAGCAGCTTTGGAGGTCAGCCCCAGCATTTT. Amino acids: CASSFGGQPQHF.

J is TRBJ1-5 and V is TRBV20-1; no firm D call. CDR3 length equals 12 residues. The germline V gene has CDR1 DFQATT and CDR2 SNEGSKA (reference sequence). Between the trimmed V and J ends, which lost 5 bases and 0 bases, there was a span of 5 bases. CDR3 nucleotide sequence: TGCAGTGCTCAGAATAGCAATCAGCCCCAGCATTTT. Residues: CSAQNSNQPQHF.

In this sample, this clonotype turned up a few times. V is TRBV2 and J is TRBJ2-5; a possible D gene is TRBD1 (6 bases). This CDR3 region has 14 residues. The germline gives CDR1 SNHLY, CDR2 FYNNEI. V lost 3 bases to trimming and J lost 2 bases, with 10 bases between them. Here the CDR3 DNA reads TGTGCCAGCAGTGACCGGACAGTGCAAGAGACCCAGTACTTC. Its translation is CASSDRTVQETQYF. Supplemented by reference TRBV2 and TRBJ2-5, the full variable domain reads EPEVTQTPSHQVTQMGQEVILRCVPISNHLYFYWYRQILGQKVEFLVSFYNNEISEKSEIFDDQFSVERPDGSNFTLKIRSTKLEDSAMYFCASSDRTVQETQYFGPGTRLLVL.

This clonotype appeared a few times. The CDR3 end shows no conserved phenylalanine or tryptophan, and so a read error is likely. The DNA is omitted, as the CDR3 cannot be located on it reliably, and the CDR3 follows TCRdb's listing. This chain joins TRBV7-9 and TRBJ2-3; the table's D call TRBD1 went unverified against the DNA. Inclusive of both ends, the CDR3 amounts to 12 amino acids. The germline V gene has CDR1 SEHNR and CDR2 FQNEAQ (reference sequence). This CDR3 is CASSLALQGQFL.

This clonotype occurred a few times. The chain couples TRBV23-1 to TRBJ2-5; D gene uncertain. TRBV23-1 is marked as an open reading frame, function uncertain. Deletions cut 8 bases from V and 6 bases from J, with 16 bases between. The length of the CDR3 is 13 residues. The CDR3 DNA is TGCGCCAGCCGAAAGGGCGGTGAAAAGACCCAGTACTTC. Translated: CASRKGGEKTQYF.

This clonotype occurred many times. The chain carries TRBV5-5 and TRBJ2-7, with a weak D call TRBD1 (5 bases). CDR3 length equals 13 residues. Germline V gene data show CDR1 as SGHKS and CDR2 as YYEKEE (reference sequence). V dropped 0 bases and J dropped 3 bases, with 7 bases sitting between them. For the CDR3, the DNA is TGTGCCAGCAGCTTGGGGGGCTTCTACGAGCAGTACGTC. This codes for CASSLGGFYEQYV.

This clonotype was counted a few times. The chain employs TRBV4-3 and TRBJ1-1, with no clear D. The CDR3 contains 18 residues. V lost 1 base and J 0 bases, leaving 18 bases between the germline ends. CDR1 and CDR2 (germline): LGHNA, YSLEER. CDR3 loop: CASSQAHYLTVMNTEAFF. The CDR3 DNA reads TGCGCCAGCAGCCAAGCCCACTATCTGACGGTCATGAACACTGAAGCTTTCTTT.

The chain couples TRBV6-5 to TRBJ1-1; the match to TRBD1 covers 7 bases. The CDR3 consists of 14 residues. V was pared by 6 bases and J by 8 bases, with 12 bases of the junction left unmatched. The germline V gene encodes CDR1 MNHEY and CDR2 SVGAGI. CDR3 DNA sequence: TGTGCCAGCAGCCTTCGACAGGGCGGTGGAGAAGCTTTCTTT. Translating gives CASSLRQGGGEAFF.

In its sample, this clonotype was seen many times. V gene TRBV1 combines with J gene TRBJ2-3; the listed D gene, TRBD2, was not tested against the DNA. TRBV1 is marked as a pseudogene. The CDR3 covers 17 residues. The CDR3 spells CTSSVGTSGGQTDTQYF. The CDR3 DNA reads as TGCACCAGCAGCGTAGGGACTAGCGGGGGGCAGACAGATACGCAGTATTTT.

V gene TRBV7-9 combines with J gene TRBJ2-7, with a weak D call TRBD2 (6 bases). The V end was cut by 5 bases, the J end by 6 bases, with 14 bases between. The CDR3 runs to 13 residues. From germline, CDR1 is SEHNR and CDR2 FQNEAQ (reference sequence). Here the CDR3 reads CASSRPGDGEQYV. The CDR3 nucleotides read TGTGCCAGCAGCCGTCCGGGGGACGGCGAGCAGTACGTC.

J is TRBJ1-1 and V is TRBV20-1; 7 bases agree with TRBD1. Germline assignment: CDR1 DFQATT and CDR2 SNEGSKA (reference sequence). The CDR3 is 15 residues long. V lost 0 bases to trimming and J lost 1 base; unmatched junction nucleotides: 5. The DNA for the CDR3 is TGCAGTGCTAGAGATTGGGGGGACAGGAACACTGAAGCTTTCTTT. Protein: CSARDWGDRNTEAFF.

Ten or more counts support this clonotype. The chain uses TRBV7-2 and TRBJ1-3; D is ambiguous. Germline V gene lookup returns CDR1 SGHTA and CDR2 FQGNSA. CDR3 length: 12 amino acids. Trimming took 6 bases from V and 8 from J, leaving 11 bases between them. The CDR3, as DNA: TGTGCCAGCAGGCTCGAGGGCGACACCATATATTTT. This translates into CASRLEGDTIYF. Full variable domain (outside the CDR3, taken from reference TRBV7-2 and TRBJ1-3): GAGVSQSPSNKVTEKGKDVELRCDPISGHTALYWYRQSLGQGLEFLIYFQGNSAPDKSGLPSDRFSAERTGGSVSTLTIQRTQQEDSAVYLCASRLEGDTIYFGEGSWLTVV.

A few counts support this clonotype. The V call is TRBV7-9, the J call TRBJ2-6, with 11 nucleotides matching TRBD1. Germline-derived CDR1 and CDR2 are SEHNR and FQNEAQ (reference sequence). The CDR3 runs to 19 residues. Losses at the gene ends were 2 bases for V and 4 bases for J; bases not matched to a gene: 10. CDR3 loop: CASSLIFGQGARGANVLTF. In DNA, the CDR3 is TGTGCCAGCAGCTTAATCTTCGGACAGGGGGCGCGAGGGGCCAACGTCCTGACTTTC.

The chain joins TRBV12-3 or TRBV12-4 to TRBJ2-5; D is ambiguous. This CDR3 has 13 amino acids. Trimming removed 7 bases from V and 5 bases from J, with 14 bases in between. CDR3 loop: CASKTTVEETQYF. The CDR3 DNA reads TGTGCCAGCAAGACAACGGTGGAGGAGACCCAGTACTTC.

This clonotype was picked up a small number of times. The V call is TRBV9, the J call TRBJ2-1; TRBD2 matches 8 bases. The CDR3 is 15 residues long. The germline gives CDR1 SGDLS, CDR2 YYNGEE. Trimming cost V 4 bases and J 7 bases; bases outside gene matches: 10. The CDR3 sequence is CASSPLGLEGNEQFF. CDR3 DNA: TGTGCCAGCAGCCCCTTGGGACTAGAAGGAAATGAGCAGTTCTTC.

This chain uses TRBV12-3 or TRBV12-4 with TRBJ1-5, with a possible D match to TRBD1 (5 bases). The CDR3 extends over 13 amino acids. V lost 5 bases and J 3 bases, leaving 8 bases between the germline ends. CDR3 loop: CASSRQFNQPQHF. Written as DNA, the CDR3 is TGTGCCAGCAGTCGACAGTTCAATCAGCCCCAGCATTTT.